This T cell receptor beta chain was recorded in a study of Tregs in tolerant kidney transplant recipients. Study-level results: Tregs expanded with activated donor B cells seemed most donor-specific. Validation in larger populations is needed because few patients were studied. Biological reproducibility was not directly addressed in this study.

A remark on this clone: Its cognate antigen is unknown.

The assay was immunoSEQ multiplex PCR, and TCRdb's table has in-frame clones only and misses some. The sample shows under 100,000 clones, approximately 92% of them seen only once. CD4+CD25+CD127- Tregs, CD4+CD25- non-Tregs, CD4 and CD8 cells were sorted. The ends were cut back, 4 bases at V and 5 bases at J, with 14 bases in the middle. Germline CDR1 and CDR2: SGHTA and FQGTGA. The CDR3 length is 14 residues. The V call is TRBV7-3, the J call TRBJ2-5; TRBD1 might be the D (6 bases). The sample consisted of CD8+ T cells from blood. The receptor's source is a human donor in good health. The CDR3 bases are TGTGCCAGCAGCTCGGAGTCAGGGGATGAGACCCAGTACTTC. It yields the protein CASSSESGDETQYF.